Given below is one T cell receptor (beta chain) in context. Other DNA sequences from this sample encode an identical CDR3 as well. The data are from a study of blood T cell repertoires in COVID-19. Across the whole study: PBMCs, B-cell-depleted T cells, or T cells provided the cDNA or gDNA that made up the material.

Grouping used clinical history reported by participants in a survey and questionnaire. Either two negative PCRs, clearance, or symptom resolution qualified Cohort 3 donors as recovered. Original handling: Reference gene primers were amplified, and this amplification served to estimate nucleated cell counts. TCRdb's table, derived via immunoSEQ multiplex PCR, lists solely in-frame clones and lacks some. V and J calls and clone size are as listed in that table; D and trimming were resolved from the DNA. The profile shows a few hundred thousand clones, 85% of them singletons. Germline V CDR1 and CDR2: SGHRS, YFSETQ. J gave up 5 bases and V 1 base, and 5 bases lay outside the gene matches. The CDR3 spans 16 residues.

The sequenced sample was PBMCs or T cells enriched from blood (not recorded which). The chain recombines TRBV5-1 with TRBJ2-2; 10 bases are shared with TRBD2. The receptor was isolated from a woman in her forties or fifties who had recovered from COVID-19. CDR3 loop: CASSLLAGGRTGELFF. Written as DNA, the CDR3 is TGCGCCAGCAGCTTGTTAGCGGGGGGACGAACCGGGGAGCTGTTTTTT. Supplemented by reference TRBV5-1 and TRBJ2-2, the full variable domain reads KAGVTQTPRYLIKTRGQQVTLSCSPISGHRSVSWYQQTPGQGLQFLFEYFSETQRNKGNFPGRFSGRQFSNSRSEMNVSTLELGDSALYLCASSLLAGGRTGELFFGEGSRLTVL.